What follows are 4 T cell receptor beta chains derived from one specimen sequenced in a study of Graves' ophthalmopathy and Graves' hyperthyroidism. The authors amplified TCR beta CDR3 regions, and they did so from RNA transcripts for repertoire sequencing. Second-round multiplex PCR followed a first-round RT-PCR using HTBI primers. From the multiplex PCR reads, TCRdb called clonotypes with MiXCR, one entry per CDR3 protein. The repertoire holds around 470,000 distinct CDR3 sequences, with under 15% as singletons. Material: blood. The receptor source for this set is a woman aged 30 to 39 with Graves' ophthalmopathy.

This clonotype appeared many times. This sequence joins TRBV4-2 and TRBJ1-6; no reliable D call. The CDR3 totals 13 residues. Germline lookup yields CDR1 LGHNA and CDR2 YNFKEQ. The V end was cut by 5 bases, the J end by 10 bases, with 12 bases between. The CDR3: CASSVGPGSPLHF. The CDR3 nucleotides read TGTGCCAGCAGCGTGGGCCCCGGCTCACCCCTCCACTTT.

V is TRBV10-3 and J is TRBJ2-7, with a weak D call TRBD1 (6 bases). V shed 3 bases and J shed 5 bases, with 11 bases lying between them. CDR1 ENHRY and CDR2 SYGVKD come from the germline V gene. CDR3 size: 13 residues. The CDR3 reads CAISESGVHEQYF. The CDR3 nucleotides are TGTGCCATCAGTGAATCAGGGGTACACGAGCAGTACTTC.

This clonotype was seen many times. The chain uses TRBV19 and TRBJ2-7; possible D gene TRBD1, 6 bases. Germline V lookup: CDR1 LNHDA, CDR2 SQIVND (reference sequence). V lost 6 bases to trimming and J lost 0 bases, with 15 bases between them. The CDR3 has 15 amino acids. In DNA form, the CDR3 reads TGTGCCAGTAGGGGTACGGGGACAATCTCCTACGAGCAGTACTTC. Amino acid sequence: CASRGTGTISYEQYF.

This clonotype was seen repeatedly, ten times or more. This sequence joins TRBV12-3 or TRBV12-4 and TRBJ2-4; D is unresolved. CDR3 length equals 12 residues. Trimming took 2 bases from V and 4 from J, leaving 3 bases between them. As DNA, the CDR3 is TGTGCCAGCAGTTTAATGAAAAACATTCAGTACTTC. Amino acids: CASSLMKNIQYF.